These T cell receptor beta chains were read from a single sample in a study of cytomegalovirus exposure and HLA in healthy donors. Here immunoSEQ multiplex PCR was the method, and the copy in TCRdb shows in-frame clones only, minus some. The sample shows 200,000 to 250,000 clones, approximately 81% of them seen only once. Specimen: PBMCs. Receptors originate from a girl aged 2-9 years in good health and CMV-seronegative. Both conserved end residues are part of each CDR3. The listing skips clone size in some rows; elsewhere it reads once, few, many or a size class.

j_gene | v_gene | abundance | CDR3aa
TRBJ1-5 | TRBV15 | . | CATSRGQGRSQPQHF
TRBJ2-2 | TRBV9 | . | CASLSSTGELFF
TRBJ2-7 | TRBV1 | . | CTSSQVPPGTSGSSSYEQYF
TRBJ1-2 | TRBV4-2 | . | CASSQGEIIRGYTF
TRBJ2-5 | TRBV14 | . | CASSPGTFSERETQYF
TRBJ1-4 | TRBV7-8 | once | CASSLEGGMTNEKLFF
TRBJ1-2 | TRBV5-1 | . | CASSLDGQGKAHGYTF
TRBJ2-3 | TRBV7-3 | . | CASSYNRGTDTQYF
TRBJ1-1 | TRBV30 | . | CAWENDRAWGEAFF
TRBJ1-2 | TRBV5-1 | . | CASRLDRGVYGYTF
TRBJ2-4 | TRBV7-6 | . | CASCTLAGGLGIQYF
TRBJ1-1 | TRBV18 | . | CASSGLANTEAFF
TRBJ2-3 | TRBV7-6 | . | CASSLVPPGSGGGDTQYF
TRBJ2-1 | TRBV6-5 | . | CASRGGLAGYNEQFF
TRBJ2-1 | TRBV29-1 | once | CSVDGAIQSSYNEQFF
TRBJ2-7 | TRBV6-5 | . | CASSYSDRSYEQYF
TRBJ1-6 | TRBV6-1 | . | CASSEASSYNSPLHF
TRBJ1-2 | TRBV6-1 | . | CASSVTGQGYGYTF
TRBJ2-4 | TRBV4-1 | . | CASSPLILAKNIQYF
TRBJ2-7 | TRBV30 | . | CAWTGRRQGVTYEQYF
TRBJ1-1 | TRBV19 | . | CASATSGGTEAFF
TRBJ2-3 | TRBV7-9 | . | CASSTRTSGSRDTQYF
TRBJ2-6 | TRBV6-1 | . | CASSEYRAGANVLTF
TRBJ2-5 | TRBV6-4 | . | CASRQGGETQYF
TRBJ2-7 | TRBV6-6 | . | CASSYSQRGPYEQYF
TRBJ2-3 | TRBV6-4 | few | CASSDGIAGATDTQYF
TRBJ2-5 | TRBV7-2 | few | CASSSRLAGLETQYF
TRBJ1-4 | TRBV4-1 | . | CASSQVVIRSTNEKLFF
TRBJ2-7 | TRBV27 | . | CASSLLAGGRSYEQYF
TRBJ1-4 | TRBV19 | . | CASSRTGPLRGGLFF
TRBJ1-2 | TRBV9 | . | CASSPRTGKDNYGYTF
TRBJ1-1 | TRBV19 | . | CASRLNSETEAFF
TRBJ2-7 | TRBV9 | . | CASSVSPTGFDEQYF